What follows are 3 T cell receptor beta chains derived from one specimen sequenced in a study of cytomegalovirus exposure and HLA in healthy donors. Amplification used 60 Vbeta primers and 13 Jbeta primers. Measured with immunoSEQ multiplex PCR; TCRdb has only the in-frame clones, and not every one. The sample shows around 180,000 clones, about 78% of them seen only once. The specimen was PBMCs. These TCRs come from a woman between 50 and 59 years old in good health and CMV-seropositive.

This clone has only one observation. The V call is TRBV6-5, the J call TRBJ1-2, with TRBD1 matching 8 bases. CDR3 length: 15 residues. Trimming at V came to 0 bases and at J to 10 bases, leaving 10 bases not matched to a gene. The germline gives CDR1 MNHEY, CDR2 SVGAGI. This CDR3 is CASSYSSGTGKFYTF. The CDR3, as DNA: TGTGCCAGCAGTTACTCATCTGGGACAGGCAAATTCTACACCTTC.

The rearrangement joins TRBV29-1 to TRBJ2-3; 7 bases fit TRBD1. Losses at the gene ends were 6 bases for V and 2 bases for J; bases not matched to a gene: 5. The CDR3 contains 13 residues. The germline CDR1 and CDR2 sequences are SQVTM and ANQGSEA. The CDR3 sequence: CSVGTAYTDTQYF. The CDR3 DNA reads TGCAGCGTCGGGACAGCTTACACAGATACGCAGTATTTT.

The chain links TRBV5-1 to TRBJ1-2; 10 bases agree with TRBD1. With 0 bases clipped from V and 9 bases from J, the junction kept 5 bases outside the gene matches. Germline V lookup: CDR1 SGHRS, CDR2 YFSETQ. This CDR3 has 14 amino acids. Here the CDR3 reads CASSLGQGAMRYTF. The DNA for the CDR3 is TGCGCCAGCAGCTTGGGACAGGGGGCTATGCGCTACACCTTC.